This T cell receptor beta chain was retrieved from a study of T cells in Graves' hyperthyroidism and ophthalmopathy. For the study at large: Peripheral blood was taken when the disease was first diagnosed, before any treatment began.

This clonotype was seen ten or more times. The target antigen is unknown. For ophthalmopathy patients, the Clinical Activity Score was at least 3 and the NOSPECS grade at least 4; duration was under 3 months. Findings and limits, study-wide: A median roughly 6.6 months before onset, the model predicted ophthalmopathy. Blood also contained most expanded thyroid clonotypes above 0.001.

The V and J ends lost 1 base and 8 bases, in that order; junction bases with no gene match: 8. In germline, CDR1 is DFQATT, CDR2 SNEGSKA (reference sequence). The CDR3 has 15 amino acids. The investigators amplified TCR beta CDR3 regions from RNA transcripts. A set of HTBI primers served as the primers for a first-round RT-PCR of the TCR CDR3. TCRdb ran MiXCR on the multiplex PCR reads and lists one entry per CDR3 protein. Seen here are about half a million distinct CDR3 sequences, roughly 23% observed once, and the top ten hold under 55%. This chain links TRBV20-1 with TRBJ2-1, with 10 positions matching TRBD2. The clonotype was recovered from a woman in her seventies with Graves' ophthalmopathy. Sequencing input: blood. Here the CDR3 DNA reads TGCAGTGCTAGAGTAGCTCTAGCGGGAGACGATGAGCAGTTCTTC. Translated: CSARVALAGDDEQFF.